This T cell receptor (beta chain) is from a study of CD8 T cells in Susac syndrome. Study-level information: Patients with Susac syndrome, at blood draw, were therapy-naive, on corticosteroids, or on intravenous immunoglobulin alone. General study points: In total CD8+ repertoires, sixteen Susac-specific public clones were found, and CD8+ TEMRA repertoires had roughly five.

RNA, at about 0.5 to 1 ug, was reverse transcribed with random hexamers. immunoSEQ multiplex PCR amplified TCR beta CDR3 across 54 Vbeta, 13 Jbeta. Each CDR3 protein is one row after TCRdb ran MiXCR on the immunoSEQ multiplex PCR reads. The data show approximately 190,000 distinct CDR3 sequences, approximately 95% seen once. Comment on this clonotype: The antigen remains unidentified.

Germline assignment: CDR1 SGHVS and CDR2 FNYEAQ. Trimming took off 4 bases at V and 4 bases at J, with 11 bases between the two ends. This CDR3 region has 14 residues. The sample was CD8+ T cells from PBMCs. The genes are TRBV7-6 and TRBJ1-3, with unresolved D. This sequence was found in a human donor with Susac syndrome. The CDR3 region is CASSSPGWGNTIYF. CDR3 bases: TGTGCCAGCAGCTCTCCGGGTTGGGGAAACACCATATATTTT.